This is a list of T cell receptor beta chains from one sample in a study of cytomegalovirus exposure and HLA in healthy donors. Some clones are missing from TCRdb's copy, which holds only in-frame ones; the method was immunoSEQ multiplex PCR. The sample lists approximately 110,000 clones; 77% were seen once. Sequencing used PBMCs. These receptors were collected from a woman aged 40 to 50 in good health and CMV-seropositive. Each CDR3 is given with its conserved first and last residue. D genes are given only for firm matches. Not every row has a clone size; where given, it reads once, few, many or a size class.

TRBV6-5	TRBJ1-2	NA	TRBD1	TGTGCCAGCACTCCACGGAGGGGGCGTAGCTATGGCTACACCTTC	CASTPRRGRSYGYTF
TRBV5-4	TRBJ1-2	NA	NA	TGTGCCAGCACCAACCTGGACAGTGGCTACACCTTC	CASTNLDSGYTF
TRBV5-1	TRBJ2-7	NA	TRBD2	TGCGCCAGCAGCCCCTTACCTTTAGCGGGGGGGAGCTCCTACGAGCAGTACTTC	CASSPLPLAGGSSYEQYF
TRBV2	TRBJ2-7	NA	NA	TGTGCCAGCAGAGACGGGGTTAACGAGCAGTACTTC	CASRDGVNEQYF
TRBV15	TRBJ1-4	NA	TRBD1	TGTGCCACCAGCGTCACGACAGGGGCAGCGAATGAAAAACTGTTTTTT	CATSVTTGAANEKLFF
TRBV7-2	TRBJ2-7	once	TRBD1	TGTGCCAGCAGCCCCGGGACAGGGAGCTACGAGCAGTACTTC	CASSPGTGSYEQYF
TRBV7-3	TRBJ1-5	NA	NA	TGTGCCAGCAGCTTAACGGGCCAGCTCAATCAGCCCCAGCATTTT	CASSLTGQLNQPQHF
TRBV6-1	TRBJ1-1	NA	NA	TGTGCCAGCAGTAAGTCAGGGGTGAGCACTGAAGCTTTCTTT	CASSKSGVSTEAFF
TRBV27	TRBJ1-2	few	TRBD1	TGTGCCAGCAGGTTACAGGGGAGCTATGGCTACACCTTC	CASRLQGSYGYTF
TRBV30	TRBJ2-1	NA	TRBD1	TGTGCCTGGAGTGTACGCAGGGGGACTGAGCAGTTCTTC	CAWSVRRGTEQFF
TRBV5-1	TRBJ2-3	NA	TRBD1	TGCGCCAGCAGCGCCCCGGGACAGAGTGCAGATACGCAGTATTTT	CASSAPGQSADTQYF
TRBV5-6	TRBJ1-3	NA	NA	TGTGCCAGCAGCTTGGGTCCAGCGACGTGGGGAAACACCATATATTTT	CASSLGPATWGNTIYF
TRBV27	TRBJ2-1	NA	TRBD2	TGTGCCAGTTCCGGACTAGCGGGAGGATTGGGCAATGAGCAGTTCTTC	CASSGLAGGLGNEQFF
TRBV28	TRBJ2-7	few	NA	TGTGCGAGCTCGGAGAGATACGAGCAGTACTTC	CASSERYEQYF
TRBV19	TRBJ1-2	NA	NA	TGTGCCAGTAGTATAAAGGGACTTTCCTATGGCTACACCTTC	CASSIKGLSYGYTF
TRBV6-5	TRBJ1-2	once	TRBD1	TGTGCCAGCATCCCGGACAGGGGGCTTAGCTACACCTTC	CASIPDRGLSYTF
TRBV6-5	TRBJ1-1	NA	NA	TGTGCCAGCAGTTATGCCCCGGACAAGGGGACTGAAGCTTTCTTT	CASSYAPDKGTEAFF
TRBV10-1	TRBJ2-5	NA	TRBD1	TGCGCCAGCAGTGAGTCGGGACAGGGAGGAGAGACCCAGTACTTC	CASSESGQGGETQYF
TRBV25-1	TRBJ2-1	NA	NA	TGTGCCAGCAGTCAATACAGGGATAACAATGAGCAGTTCTTC	CASSQYRDNNEQFF
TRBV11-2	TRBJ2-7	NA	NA	TGTGCCAGCAACGCCCAGGGGACGAACTACGAGCAGTACTTC	CASNAQGTNYEQYF
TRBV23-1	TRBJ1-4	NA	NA	TGCGCCAGCAGTCAAAGACCCAGGGGAAGGGGAGAAGAAAATGAAAAACTGTTTTTT	CASSQRPRGRGEENEKLFF
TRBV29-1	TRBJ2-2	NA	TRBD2	TGCAGCGTTCGTTTCCTAGCGGACACCGGGGAGCTGTTTTTT	CSVRFLADTGELFF
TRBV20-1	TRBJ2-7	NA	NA	TGCAGTGCAGCCGGGTCCTACGAGCAGTACTTC	CSAAGSYEQYF
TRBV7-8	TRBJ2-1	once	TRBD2	TGTGCCAGCAGCTTAGGTGTAGCGGGGAACTACAATGAGCAGTTCTTC	CASSLGVAGNYNEQFF
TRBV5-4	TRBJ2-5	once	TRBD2	TGTGCCATCTCAGGGACTAGCGGGAGCCTCTACGGAGAGACCCAGTACTTC	CAISGTSGSLYGETQYF
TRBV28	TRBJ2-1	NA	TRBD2	TGTGCCAGCAGTCTTCGGACTAGCGGGTTAGCAAATGAGCAGTTCTTC	CASSLRTSGLANEQFF
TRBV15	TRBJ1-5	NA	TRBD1	TGTGCCACCAGCATACGGACAGGCTCGGGGCAGCCCCAGCATTTT	CATSIRTGSGQPQHF
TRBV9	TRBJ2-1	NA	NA	TGTGCCAGCAGCGTGGGGGGAGTGGGTGAGCAGTTCTTC	CASSVGGVGEQFF
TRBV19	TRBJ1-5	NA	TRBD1	TGTGCCAGCCGAGGGACAGGGGTTCGGGGAAATCAGCCCCAGCATTTT	CASRGTGVRGNQPQHF
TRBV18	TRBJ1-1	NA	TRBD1	TGTGCCAGCTCACCCGGGACAGGGGAGACTGAAGCTTTCTTT	CASSPGTGETEAFF
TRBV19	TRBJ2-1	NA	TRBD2	TGTGCCAGTAGTACCGGAAGGACTAGCGAAAGAGGGAATGAGCAGTTCTTC	CASSTGRTSERGNEQFF
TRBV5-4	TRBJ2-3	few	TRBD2	TGTGCCAGCAGCTTCGACTACGGGAGGGCCACTTCAGAGTATTTT	CASSFDYGRATSEYF
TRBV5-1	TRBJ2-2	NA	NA	TGCGCCAGCAGCTTCTACTCTTCGAACACCGGGGAGCTGTTTTTT	CASSFYSSNTGELFF
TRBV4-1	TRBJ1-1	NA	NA	TGCGCCAGCAGCCAAGGGTGGATTAGGGGGAACACTGAAGCTTTCTTT	CASSQGWIRGNTEAFF
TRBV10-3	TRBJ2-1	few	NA	TGTGCCATCAGACCTAGGGGGATGGGGGATGAGCAGTTCTTC	CAIRPRGMGDEQFF
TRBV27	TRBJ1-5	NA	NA	TGTGCCAGCAGTTGGGCCCTAAATCAGCCCCAGCATTTT	CASSWALNQPQHF
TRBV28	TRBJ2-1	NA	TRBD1	TGTGCCAGCAGTCGTTGGGACAGGGGTGCTAATGAGCAGTTCTTC	CASSRWDRGANEQFF
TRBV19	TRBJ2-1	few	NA	TGTGCCAGTAGAATGGGGACATTTGTGAATGAGCAGTTCTTC	CASRMGTFVNEQFF
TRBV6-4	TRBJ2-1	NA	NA	TGTGCCAGCAGTAGACAGGGAGGCGATGAGCAGTTCTTC	CASSRQGGDEQFF
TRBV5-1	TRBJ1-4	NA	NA	TGCGCCAGCAGCTCCGTCTTCCCGCGGGGAAAACTGTTTTTT	CASSSVFPRGKLFF
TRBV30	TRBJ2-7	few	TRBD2	TGTGCCTGGAGTCTAGCGGGAGCGACCTACGAGCAGTACTTC	CAWSLAGATYEQYF
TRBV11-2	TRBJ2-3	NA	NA	TGTGCCAGCAGCTTAGATTCATGGGGCGTCAGGGGGGCAGATACGCAGTATTTT	CASSLDSWGVRGADTQYF
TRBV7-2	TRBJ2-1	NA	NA	TGTGCCAGCAGCTCCCAGGTAAGAGTCGAGCAGTTCTTC	CASSSQVRVEQFF
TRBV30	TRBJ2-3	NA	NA	TGTGCCTGGAGTCCCCAAGATACGCAGTATTTT	CAWSPQDTQYF